This entry concerns a single TCR beta chain. The sample originates from a study of blood T cell repertoires in COVID-19. Assay: immunoSEQ multiplex PCR; the TCRdb copy retains only in-frame clones and omits some. There are 100,000 or so clones in the sample; roughly nine tenths occur only once, and approximately 2% lies in the top ten. There are 14 residues in the CDR3. The germline CDR1 and CDR2 sequences are SNHLY and FYNNEI. J was trimmed by 2 bases and V by 8 bases; bases with no gene match: 8. This receptor was obtained from a man aged 50-60 years with active COVID-19. V is TRBV2 and J is TRBJ2-5; 7 nucleotides align to TRBD1. The sample was peripheral blood. The CDR3 nucleotides read TGTGCCAGCGAAGCAGGCAGGGGGCAAGAGACCCAGTACTTC. This sequence encodes CASEAGRGQETQYF.